The 8 T cell receptor beta chains presented below share a single source sample, sequenced in a study of blood T cell repertoires in COVID-19. Profiling relied on immunoSEQ multiplex PCR, and the TCRdb table lists in-frame clones only, not all of them. This repertoire shows some 240,000 clones, around 82% found once; its top ten account for 5.5% to 8.5%. Sequences were obtained from peripheral blood. The receptor set was obtained from a woman in her 70s with acute or convalescent COVID-19.

This chain joins TRBV7-6 and TRBJ2-5; maybe TRBD2 (6 bases). CDR1 and CDR2 from the germline V gene are SGHVS and FNYEAQ. The CDR3 length is 18 residues. The V end lost 1 base, the J end lost 2 bases, and 20 bases lay between the germline ends. The CDR3 DNA reads TGTGCCAGCAGCTTAGGCCCCCGGGACTTTGGCATACAAGAGACCCAGTACTTC. It is translated as CASSLGPRDFGIQETQYF.

The V gene is TRBV9, the J gene TRBJ2-7; 9 bases map to TRBD1. The germline gives CDR1 SGDLS, CDR2 YYNGEE. Trimming took 4 bases from V and 2 from J; bases not matched to a gene: 4. The CDR3 contains 14 residues. The DNA of the CDR3 is TGTGCCAGCAGCCCCCGGGACAGGGCCTACGAGCAGTACTTC. Amino acid sequence: CASSPRDRAYEQYF. Using reference TRBV9 and TRBJ2-7 for the parts outside the CDR3, the full variable domain is DSGVTQTPKHLITATGQRVTLRCSPRSGDLSVYWYQQSLDQGLQFLIQYYNGEERAKGNILERFSAQQFPDLHSELNLSSLELGDSALYFCASSPRDRAYEQYFGPGTRLTVT.

This chain joins TRBV7-3 and TRBJ2-7; D may be TRBD1 (5 bases). This CDR3 contains 13 residues. V was cut by 6 bases and J by 5 bases, with 14 bases left in between. CDR1 is SGHTA and CDR2 is FQGTGA in the germline V gene. The CDR3 region is CASRFTGSDEQYF. As DNA, the CDR3 is TGTGCCAGCAGGTTTACAGGATCGGACGAGCAGTACTTC.

This clone was counted at least ten times. The genes are TRBV29-1 and TRBJ1-2; D remains ambiguous. There are 12 residues in the CDR3. Trimming left V 4 bases short and J 3 bases short, with 9 bases between. The V gene's germline CDR1 is SQVTM and CDR2 ANQGSEA. The CDR3 is CSVVSQYYGYTF. CDR3 in DNA: TGCAGCGTTGTGTCGCAGTACTATGGCTACACCTTC. Supplemented by reference TRBV29-1 and TRBJ1-2, the full variable domain reads SAVISQKPSRDICQRGTSLTIQCQVDSQVTMMFWYRQQPGQSLTLIATANQGSEATYESGFVIDKFPISRPNLTFSTLTVSNMSPEDSSIYLCSVVSQYYGYTFGSGTRLTVV.

The genes are TRBV5-4 and TRBJ2-6; D unclear. Trimming stripped 6 bases from V and 0 bases from J, with 10 bases between. CDR3 length equals 15 residues. Looked up from germline, CDR1 is SGHNT and CDR2 is YYREEE (reference sequence). As DNA, the CDR3 is TGTGCCAGCAATTTGTTCGGCTCTGGGGCCAACGTCCTGACTTTC. This sequence encodes CASNLFGSGANVLTF.

V gene TRBV6-5 combines with J gene TRBJ2-7; D is possibly TRBD2 (5 bases). Trimming stripped 0 bases from V and 2 bases from J, with 5 bases between. The CDR3 totals 13 residues. From germline, CDR1 is MNHEY and CDR2 SVGAGI. In DNA, the CDR3 is TGTGCCAGCAGTTACTCGGAGGCCTACGAGCAGTACTTC. Translation gives CASSYSEAYEQYF.

This chain connects TRBV5-6 to TRBJ2-1; 10 bases match TRBD2. The CDR3 has 15 residues. CDR1 is SGHDT and CDR2 is YYEEEE in the germline V gene. The ends lost 8 bases at V and 8 bases at J; junction bases unmatched: 13. CDR3 DNA sequence: TGTGCCAGTCACGAGAGCGGGGGGGCCGGCTATGAGCAGTTCTTC. It specifies CASHESGGAGYEQFF.

The chain couples TRBV27 to TRBJ1-5; 7 bases line up with TRBD1. CDR1 and CDR2 (germline): MNHEY, SMNVEV (reference sequence). There are 13 residues in the CDR3. V lost 5 bases and J lost 5; bases outside the gene matches: 3. The CDR3 region is CASSAGGDQPQHF. In DNA, the CDR3 is TGTGCCAGCAGTGCAGGGGGTGATCAGCCCCAGCATTTT.